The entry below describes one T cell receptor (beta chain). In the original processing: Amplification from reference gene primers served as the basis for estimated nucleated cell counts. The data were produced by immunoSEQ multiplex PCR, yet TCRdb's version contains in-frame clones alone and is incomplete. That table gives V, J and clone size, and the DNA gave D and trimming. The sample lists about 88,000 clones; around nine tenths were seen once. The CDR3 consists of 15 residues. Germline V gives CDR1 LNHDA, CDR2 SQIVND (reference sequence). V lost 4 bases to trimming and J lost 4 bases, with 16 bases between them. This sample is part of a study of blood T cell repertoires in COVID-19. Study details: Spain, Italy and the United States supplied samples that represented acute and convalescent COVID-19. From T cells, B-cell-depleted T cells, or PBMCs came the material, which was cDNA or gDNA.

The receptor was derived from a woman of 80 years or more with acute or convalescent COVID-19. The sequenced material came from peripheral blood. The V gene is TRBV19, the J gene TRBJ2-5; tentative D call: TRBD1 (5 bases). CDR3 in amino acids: CASSTNRKGIETQYF. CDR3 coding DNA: TGTGCCAGTAGTACCAATCGGAAGGGGATAGAGACCCAGTACTTC.